Presented here are 28 T cell receptor beta chains from one specimen sequenced in a study of blood T cell repertoires in COVID-19. Clones were sequenced by immunoSEQ multiplex PCR, and TCRdb holds only the in-frame ones, with some missing. The data contain more than 85,000 clones, about 85% of them seen just once; the ten biggest clones take up around 4.1%. Sequenced material: peripheral blood. Receptor source: a man aged 50 or older with acute or convalescent COVID-19.

The rearrangement links TRBV10-3 to TRBJ1-5; no definite D call. CDR3 size: 16 residues. Trimming left V 0 bases short and J 4 bases short, with 13 bases between. Germline V gives CDR1 ENHRY, CDR2 SYGVKD. CDR3 amino acids: CAISESVGPGNQPQHF. CDR3 bases: TGTGCCATCAGTGAGTCGGTAGGGCCGGGGAATCAGCCCCAGCATTTT.

This chain links TRBV4-1 with TRBJ2-7; 8 bases fit TRBD2. The germline gives CDR1 MGHRA, CDR2 YSYEKL. The CDR3 consists of 17 residues. V dropped 0 bases and J dropped 0; count of bases not matched to a gene: 7. The CDR3 region is CASSQDFLAGSSYEQYF. CDR3 DNA: TGCGCCAGCAGCCAAGATTTTTTAGCGGGGAGCTCCTACGAGCAGTACTTC.

This clone was seen a handful of times. The chain uses TRBV29-1 and TRBJ1-2; TRBD1 matches at 8 bases. The CDR3 extends over 13 amino acids. J gave up 0 bases and V 7 bases, and 4 bases lay outside the gene matches. Germline CDR1 SQVTM, CDR2 ANQGSEA. The CDR3 spells CSGMTGANYGYTF. CDR3 nucleotides: TGCAGCGGTATGACAGGGGCTAACTATGGCTACACCTTC.

This clone was recorded only once. The V call is TRBV4-1, the J call TRBJ2-7; 7 bases fit TRBD2. Germline trimming cut 1 base from V and 4 bases from J; bases unmatched to any gene: 7. CDR1 is MGHRA and CDR2 is YSYEKL in the germline V gene. There are 15 residues in the CDR3. CDR3 amino acids: CASSQVGGSVYEQYF. The CDR3 DNA reads TGCGCCAGCAGCCAAGTGGGCGGGAGCGTTTACGAGCAGTACTTC.

This chain joins TRBV5-1 and TRBJ1-2; D uncertain. V was shortened by 0 bases and J by 6 bases, with 15 bases between the two germline ends. From germline, CDR1 is SGHRS and CDR2 YFSETQ. The CDR3 is 15 amino acids. The CDR3 protein is CASSLASAGLDGYTF. CDR3 in DNA: TGCGCCAGCAGCTTGGCCTCGGCAGGCCTGGATGGCTACACCTTC.

The chain couples TRBV5-1 to TRBJ2-3; 9 nucleotides agree with TRBD1. The germline CDR1 and CDR2 sequences are SGHRS and YFSETQ. The CDR3 covers 15 residues. Trimming removed 6 bases from V and 2 bases from J; junction bases left unmatched: 7. The CDR3 region is CASNTGGSTTDTQYF. CDR3 sequence (DNA): TGCGCCAGCAACACAGGGGGCTCCACCACAGATACGCAGTATTTT.

CDR3 sequence: CASNPAGGPYNEQFF. The CDR3 DNA reads as TGTGCCAGCAATCCGGCGGGGGGTCCCTACAATGAGCAGTTCTTC. The chain links TRBV6-5 to TRBJ2-1, with 8 bases lining up with TRBD2. V dropped 7 bases and J dropped 2; count of bases not matched to a gene: 7. The CDR3 is 15 amino acids. Per germline, CDR1 MNHEY and CDR2 SVGAGI.

In its sample, this clone was seen once. V usage is TRBV5-4 and J usage is TRBJ2-3; 8 bases align to TRBD1. This CDR3 has 15 amino acids. Trimming at V came to 0 bases and at J to 2 bases, leaving 2 bases not matched to a gene. The germline V gene has CDR1 SGHNT and CDR2 YYREEE (reference sequence). In DNA form, the CDR3 reads TGTGCCAGCAGCTTGGACAGGGGGGTCACAGATACGCAGTATTTT. Its translation is CASSLDRGVTDTQYF.

The rearrangement joins TRBV11-2 to TRBJ2-4; D unresolved. CDR3 size: 15 residues. Per germline, CDR1 SGHAT and CDR2 FQNNGV. Trimming removed 1 base at V and 0 bases at J, with 7 bases between. CDR3 nucleotides: TGTGCCAGCAGCTTAGGCAGTTTAGCCAAAAACATTCAGTACTTC. Translating it yields CASSLGSLAKNIQYF. Using reference TRBV11-2 and TRBJ2-4 for the parts outside the CDR3, the full variable domain is EAGVAQSPRYKIIEKRQSVAFWCNPISGHATLYWYQQILGQGPKLLIQFQNNGVVDDSQLPKDRFSAERLKGVDSTLKIQPAKLEDSAVYLCASSLGSLAKNIQYFGAGTRLSVL.

This rearrangement joins TRBV13 to TRBJ1-6; 9 bases map to TRBD1. This CDR3 spans 15 amino acids. Per germline, CDR1 PRHDT and CDR2 FYEKMQ (reference sequence). The V gene end was trimmed by 5 bases and the J gene end by 9 bases; junction bases not matched to a gene: 8. The CDR3 spells CASSNPGQGISPLHF. CDR3 in DNA: TGTGCCAGCAGCAACCCCGGACAGGGGATTTCACCCCTCCACTTT. The entire variable domain, with the rest obtained from reference TRBV13 and TRBJ1-6, is as follows: AAGVIQSPRHLIKEKRETATLKCYPIPRHDTVYWYQQGPGQDPQFLISFYEKMQSDKGSIPDRFSAQQFSDYHSELNMSSLELGDSALYFCASSNPGQGISPLHFGNGTRLTVT.

The chain is built from TRBV5-5 and TRBJ1-1, with TRBD1 identical over 8 bases. CDR3 length equals 12 residues. The germline V gene encodes CDR1 SGHKS and CDR2 YYEKEE (reference sequence). The V gene end was trimmed by 1 base and the J gene end by 10 bases; junction bases not matched to a gene: 3. The CDR3 loop is CASSLSGGTAFF. DNA of the CDR3: TGTGCCAGCAGCTTGTCAGGGGGCACAGCTTTCTTT.

This sequence joins TRBV30 and TRBJ1-5, with D tentatively TRBD1 (5 bases). V lost 5 bases and J 5 bases, leaving 13 bases between the germline ends. Per germline, CDR1 GTSNPN and CDR2 SVGIG (reference sequence). There are 13 residues in the CDR3. The CDR3 is CAWDVGGDQPQHF. DNA of the CDR3: TGTGCCTGGGATGTTGGGGGGGATCAGCCCCAGCATTTT.

The chain links TRBV11-2 to TRBJ2-5, with TRBD2 matching over 7 bases. J gave up 1 base and V 4 bases, and 3 bases lay outside the gene matches. The germline gives CDR1 SGHAT, CDR2 FQNNGV. This CDR3 spans 14 amino acids. The CDR3, as DNA: TGTGCCAGCAGCTCTCGGGGGGTCCAAGAGACCCAGTACTTC. This sequence encodes CASSSRGVQETQYF.

The CDR3 sequence is CASSLRDTYTGELFF. CDR3 nucleotide sequence: TGTGCCAGCAGCTTACGGGACACGTACACCGGGGAGCTGTTTTTT. The chain carries TRBV11-2 and TRBJ2-2; a possible D gene is TRBD1 (6 bases). CDR3 length equals 15 residues. The V gene lost 2 bases and the J gene lost 3 bases, with 10 bases spanning the gap. Germline values: CDR1 SGHAT, CDR2 FQNNGV.

V and J are TRBV19 and TRBJ2-7, with a possible D match to TRBD1 (6 bases). Trimming took 0 bases from V and 12 from J, leaving 15 bases between them. Germline CDR1 is LNHDA and CDR2 is SQIVND (reference sequence). CDR3 size: 13 residues. The chain's CDR3 is CASSIDPSGDPYF. CDR3 bases: TGTGCCAGTAGTATAGATCCGTCAGGGGATCCGTACTTC.

V and J are TRBV11-3 and TRBJ2-3; D might be TRBD2 (5 bases). Germline CDR1 and CDR2: SGHNT and YENEEA. V was shortened by 4 bases and J by 5 bases, with 10 bases between the two germline ends. The CDR3 length is 13 residues. CDR3 DNA: TGTGCCAGCAGCTCTAGAGGGAGAGATACGCAGTATTTT. This sequence encodes CASSSRGRDTQYF.

The J gene is TRBJ2-3, the V gene TRBV5-1; 9 nucleotides align to TRBD2. The CDR3 extends over 16 amino acids. After removal of 4 bases from V and 2 bases from J, the junction contained 8 bases not matched to a gene. CDR1 SGHRS and CDR2 YFSETQ come from the germline V gene. In DNA, the CDR3 is TGCGCCAGCAGCAGGGGACTAGCATCCGACACAGATACGCAGTATTTT. Translation: CASSRGLASDTDTQYF.

The table lists this clone with a count of one. This chain joins TRBV9 and TRBJ2-7; D remains unclear. The CDR3 extends over 13 amino acids. In germline, CDR1 is SGDLS, CDR2 YYNGEE. Trimming took off 0 bases at V and 3 bases at J, with 7 bases between the two ends. CDR3 loop: CASSVEPNYEQYF. The CDR3 DNA reads TGTGCCAGCAGCGTAGAGCCGAACTACGAGCAGTACTTC.

The chain has TRBV12-3 or TRBV12-4 and TRBJ1-2; a possible D gene is TRBD1 (6 bases). CDR3 size: 13 residues. V lost 10 bases and J 3 bases, leaving 15 bases between the germline ends. CDR3 region: CAITHRVDYGYTF. CDR3 DNA sequence: TGTGCCATCACCCACAGGGTTGACTATGGCTACACCTTC.

This clone was seen a handful of times. This rearrangement joins TRBV5-4 to TRBJ2-1, with TRBD2 matching over 8 bases. This CDR3 has 14 residues. Germline assignment: CDR1 SGHNT and CDR2 YYREEE (reference sequence). V lost 0 bases and J lost 8; bases outside the gene matches: 4. The DNA for the CDR3 is TGTGCCAGCAGCTTGGAAGCGGGAGTCTATGAGCAGTTCTTC. This translates into CASSLEAGVYEQFF.

This chain uses TRBV27 with TRBJ2-2; 7 bases agree with TRBD1. CDR3 length equals 15 residues. Germline values: CDR1 MNHEY, CDR2 SMNVEV (reference sequence). The J segment lost 1 base and the V segment lost 5 bases, leaving 4 bases of the junction unmatched. This CDR3 reads CASSRGQLNTGELFF. CDR3 coding DNA: TGTGCCAGCAGTAGGGGACAGTTGAACACCGGGGAGCTGTTTTTT.

V usage is TRBV5-6 and J usage is TRBJ1-2; D remains unclear. V lost 4 bases to trimming and J lost 4 bases, with 8 bases between them. Looked up from germline, CDR1 is SGHDT and CDR2 is YYEEEE. This CDR3 region has 12 residues. Here the CDR3 DNA reads TGTGCCAGCAGCCCCGGGAGCTATGGCTACACCTTC. Translating gives CASSPGSYGYTF.

This sequence joins TRBV5-1 and TRBJ1-6; TRBD1 aligns across 9 bases. This CDR3 has 15 residues. Unmatched junction bases numbered 9, after V lost 7 bases and J lost 7 bases. CDR1 and CDR2 (germline): SGHRS, YFSETQ. The CDR3 DNA reads TGCGCCAGCTCCGGGACAGGGCTGAAGAATTCACCCCTCCACTTT. Translation gives CASSGTGLKNSPLHF. The variable domain in full, completed from reference TRBV5-1 and TRBJ1-6, reads KAGVTQTPRYLIKTRGQQVTLSCSPISGHRSVSWYQQTPGQGLQFLFEYFSETQRNKGNFPGRFSGRQFSNSRSEMNVSTLELGDSALYLCASSGTGLKNSPLHFGNGTRLTVT.

Here the CDR3 DNA reads TGTGCCATCAGTGAGGACAGGGGGCGAGCTAATACGCAGTATTTT. Its translation: CAISEDRGRANTQYF. This chain joins TRBV10-3 and TRBJ2-3; TRBD1 aligns across 10 bases. Trimming at V came to 2 bases and at J to 7 bases, leaving 6 bases not matched to a gene. CDR3 length: 15 residues. Germline V lookup: CDR1 ENHRY, CDR2 SYGVKD.

The rearrangement joins TRBV25-1 to TRBJ1-5; D unclear. Germline CDR1 is MGHDK and CDR2 is SYGVNS. The CDR3 consists of 14 residues. V shed 3 bases and J shed 0 bases, with 6 bases lying between them. The CDR3 DNA sequence: TGTGCCAGCAGTGACAGTTATAGCAATCAGCCCCAGCATTTT. This translates into CASSDSYSNQPQHF.

DNA for the CDR3: TGTGCCAGCAGTCCAAGACAGACCTATGGCTACACCTTC. Its protein is CASSPRQTYGYTF. V and J are TRBV6-2 or TRBV6-3 and TRBJ1-2; weak D call: TRBD1 (5 bases). Looked up from germline, CDR1 is MNHEY and CDR2 is SVGEGT. V gave up 5 bases and J gave up 4 bases, with 11 bases separating them. This CDR3 is 13 amino acids long.

The CDR3 DNA sequence: TGTGCCAGCAGCCCCGGGGTCATGAACACTGAAGCTTTCTTT. Translation: CASSPGVMNTEAFF. This sequence joins TRBV5-5 and TRBJ1-1; D ambiguous. The length of the CDR3 is 14 residues. V dropped 4 bases and J dropped 0 bases, with 10 bases sitting between them. Per germline, CDR1 SGHKS and CDR2 YYEKEE (reference sequence).

The chain couples TRBV28 to TRBJ1-1; D might be TRBD1 (6 bases). Germline lookup yields CDR1 MDHEN and CDR2 SYDVKM. This CDR3 region has 12 residues. V was cut by 2 bases and J by 6 bases, with 7 bases left in between. CDR3 loop: CASSLGGAEAFF. CDR3 in DNA: TGTGCCAGCAGTTTAGGGGGCGCTGAAGCTTTCTTT.